Shown below are 21 T cell receptor beta chains from a single sample sequenced in a study of T cell responses to AZD1222 COVID-19 vaccine. The table came from immunoSEQ multiplex PCR; TCRdb's copy has only in-frame clones and leaves some out. The sample carries approximately 130,000 clones, more than 90% recorded once. The source material was peripheral blood, sampled on day 0 of AZD1222 vaccination. These receptors were taken from an adult in good health.

The genes are TRBV15 and TRBJ1-2; 9 bases are shared with TRBD1. This CDR3 region has 14 residues. V lost 5 bases and J lost 7; bases outside the gene matches: 8. Germline CDR1 reads LNHNV; CDR2 reads YYDKDF (reference sequence). The CDR3 DNA is TGTGCCACCAGCGACCGACAGGGGGAAGGTGGCTACACCTTC. Residues: CATSDRQGEGGYTF.

This clone was counted a few times. The chain recombines TRBV19 with TRBJ2-7; D remains ambiguous. Germline CDR1 LNHDA, CDR2 SQIVND (reference sequence). The V gene lost 3 bases and the J gene lost 1 base, with 7 bases spanning the gap. This CDR3 is built from 13 residues. The CDR3 DNA is TGTGCCAGTAGTATGTCAGGTTCCTACGAGCAGTACTTC. Protein product: CASSMSGSYEQYF.

The chain is built from TRBV20-1 and TRBJ1-2; D is unresolved. This CDR3 contains 11 residues. V gave up 3 bases and J gave up 2 bases, with 4 bases separating them. Germline V gene data show CDR1 as DFQATT and CDR2 as SNEGSKA (reference sequence). The CDR3 loop is CSARENYGYTF. The CDR3 coding sequence is TGCAGTGCTAGGGAGAACTATGGCTACACCTTC.

This chain uses TRBV15 with TRBJ2-1, with D possibly being TRBD1 (6 bases). This CDR3 spans 15 amino acids. Trimming removed 0 bases at V and 6 bases at J, with 12 bases between. CDR1 is LNHNV and CDR2 is YYDKDF in the germline V gene (reference sequence). DNA for the CDR3: TGTGCCACCAGCAGAGATTTCGGCAGGGGCAATGAGCAGTTCTTC. The encoded protein is CATSRDFGRGNEQFF.

V usage is TRBV28 and J usage is TRBJ2-5, with a tentative D call TRBD1 (5 bases). The CDR3 is made up of 14 amino acids. Trimming removed 5 bases from V and 4 bases from J, with 14 bases in between. Germline V gene sequence: CDR1 MDHEN, CDR2 SYDVKM. The CDR3 nucleotides read TGTGCCAGCAGTCTTTACGCAGGGCTAGAGACCCAGTACTTC. It yields the protein CASSLYAGLETQYF.

The chain joins TRBV5-4 to TRBJ1-1, with a weak D call TRBD1 (6 bases). The CDR3 is 15 amino acids. The germline gives CDR1 SGHNT, CDR2 YYREEE (reference sequence). V gave up 6 bases and J gave up 1 base, with 16 bases separating them. Here the CDR3 reads CASTAPTGGNTEAFF. The CDR3, as DNA: TGTGCCAGCACCGCGCCGACAGGTGGGAACACTGAAGCTTTCTTT. The full variable domain, in which reference TRBV5-4 and TRBJ1-1 provide the parts outside the CDR3, is ETGVTQSPTHLIKTRGQQVTLRCSSQSGHNTVSWYQQALGQGPQFIFQYYREEENGRGNFPPRFSGLQFPNYSSELNVNALELDDSALYLCASTAPTGGNTEAFFGQGTRLTVV.

The chain combines TRBV7-9 with TRBJ2-2; D gene ambiguous. The CDR3 covers 11 residues. In germline, CDR1 is SEHNR, CDR2 FQNEAQ (reference sequence). V gave up 8 bases and J gave up 4 bases, with 5 bases separating them. The DNA for the CDR3 is TGTGCCAGCCCCGTCACCGGGGAGCTGTTTTTT. This sequence encodes CASPVTGELFF. Full variable domain (missing parts from reference TRBV7-9 and TRBJ2-2): DTGVSQNPRHKITKRGQNVTFRCDPISEHNRLYWYRQTLGQGPEFLTYFQNEAQLEKSRLLSDRFSAERPKGSFSTLEIQRTEQGDSAMYLCASPVTGELFFGEGSRLTVL.

In DNA form, the CDR3 reads TGTGCCAGCAGTGAAGGGACAACTAATGAAAAACTGTTTTTT. Its protein product is CASSEGTTNEKLFF. The chain combines TRBV2 with TRBJ1-4; no firm D call. Germline V gene lookup returns CDR1 SNHLY and CDR2 FYNNEI. The CDR3 is 14 amino acids. Trimming removed 1 base at V and 0 bases at J, with 3 bases between.

CDR3 sequence reads: CASSQAGGELFF. For the CDR3, the DNA is TGTGCCAGCAGCCAAGCCGGAGGGGAGCTGTTTTTT. This chain joins TRBV3-1 (or the pseudogene TRBV3-2) and TRBJ2-2; D not certain. The CDR3 runs 12 residues. V was trimmed by 1 base and J by 8 bases, leaving 5 bases between them. In germline, CDR1 is LGHDT, CDR2 YNNKEL (reference sequence).

The chain carries TRBV12-3 or TRBV12-4 and TRBJ2-3; D might be TRBD2 (6 bases). The CDR3 runs 13 residues. Trimming took off 6 bases at V and 7 bases at J, with 14 bases between the two ends. CDR3 protein: CASRHPAGYTQYF. The CDR3 DNA reads as TGTGCCAGCAGGCATCCGGCGGGGTATACGCAGTATTTT.

V usage is TRBV6-5 and J usage is TRBJ1-2, with D possibly matching TRBD1 (5 bases). The CDR3 totals 14 residues. Trimming took off 6 bases at V and 3 bases at J, with 14 bases between the two ends. CDR1 is MNHEY, CDR2 SVGAGI, per germline. The DNA for the CDR3 is TGTGCCAGCAGGCCCCGTACAGGTTACTATGGCTACACCTTC. Amino acid sequence: CASRPRTGYYGYTF.

This sequence joins TRBV27 and TRBJ1-5, with a weak D call TRBD1 (5 bases). V lost 1 base to trimming and J lost 7 bases, with 11 bases between them. The CDR3 length is 14 residues. CDR1 is MNHEY, CDR2 SMNVEV, per germline (reference sequence). CDR3 bases: TGTGCCAGCAGTTTATGGGACGGGGAGCAGCCCCAGCATTTT. This gives the protein CASSLWDGEQPQHF.

The chain is built from TRBV9 and TRBJ2-5; perhaps TRBD2 as D (5 bases). CDR3 length equals 14 residues. CDR1 is SGDLS, CDR2 YYNGEE, per germline. Trimming took off 4 bases at V and 1 base at J, with 11 bases between the two ends. The CDR3 DNA reads as TGTGCCAGCAGCTCGGACTTCTCCCAAGAGACCCAGTACTTC. Its translation: CASSSDFSQETQYF.

CDR3 nucleotide sequence: TGTGCCAGCACCCTTGTGGCCCTAGGGGAGACCCAGTACTTC. Its translation is CASTLVALGETQYF. The chain carries TRBV2 and TRBJ2-5; no clear D gene. Germline CDR1 is SNHLY and CDR2 is FYNNEI. Trimming cost V 7 bases and J 5 bases, with 17 bases left between them. The CDR3 sequence is 14 residues long. Looking up the rest from reference TRBV2 and TRBJ2-5 gives the full variable domain: EPEVTQTPSHQVTQMGQEVILRCVPISNHLYFYWYRQILGQKVEFLVSFYNNEISEKSEIFDDQFSVERPDGSNFTLKIRSTKLEDSAMYFCASTLVALGETQYFGPGTRLLVL.

The CDR3 is CASRHGTENYGYTF. The DNA for the CDR3 is TGTGCCAGCAGGCACGGGACAGAGAACTATGGCTACACCTTC. The chain couples TRBV7-9 to TRBJ1-2, with 7 bases lining up with TRBD1. The ends lost 6 bases at V and 2 bases at J; junction bases unmatched: 6. The CDR3 loop spans 14 amino acids. CDR1 is SEHNR, CDR2 FQNEAQ, per germline (reference sequence).

The rearrangement joins TRBV19 to TRBJ1-2; D is unresolved. Germline V CDR1 and CDR2: LNHDA, SQIVND (reference sequence). The CDR3 runs to 11 residues. Between the trimmed V and J ends, which lost 3 bases and 4 bases, there was a span of 3 bases. Here the CDR3 reads CASSIRYGYTF. CDR3 DNA sequence: TGTGCCAGTAGTATTCGCTATGGCTACACCTTC.

The genes are TRBV28 and TRBJ1-5; D ambiguous. The CDR3 is 17 residues long. Trimming removed 2 bases from V and 1 base from J, with 15 bases in between. Looked up from germline, CDR1 is MDHEN and CDR2 is SYDVKM. The CDR3 DNA is TGTGCCAGCAGTTTAAATCAGAACGTGGCGAGCAATCAGCCCCAGCATTTT. It translates to CASSLNQNVASNQPQHF.

The J gene is TRBJ2-1, the V gene TRBV27; no reliable D call. V shed 8 bases and J shed 8 bases, with 16 bases lying between them. Germline lookup yields CDR1 MNHEY and CDR2 SMNVEV (reference sequence). The CDR3 is made up of 13 amino acids. DNA of the CDR3: TGTGCCAGCCGGTGGGCTTCCGCATATGAGCAGTTCTTC. This gives the protein CASRWASAYEQFF.

The CDR3 DNA is TGTGCCAGCAGTCCGCCTAGCGGGGGGGCCACAGATACGCAGTATTTT. Protein: CASSPPSGGATDTQYF. The rearrangement links TRBV27 to TRBJ2-3; 12 positions match TRBD2. The CDR3 consists of 16 residues. The ends lost 5 bases at V and 2 bases at J; junction bases unmatched: 5. Germline CDR1 reads MNHEY; CDR2 reads SMNVEV (reference sequence).

The rearrangement uses TRBV10-3 and TRBJ2-2; tentatively, D is TRBD2 (5 bases). CDR3 size: 14 residues. Between the trimmed V and J ends, which lost 6 bases and 6 bases, there was a span of 14 bases. The germline CDR1 and CDR2 sequences are ENHRY and SYGVKD. The CDR3 spells CAIRQKREAGELFF. In DNA form, the CDR3 reads TGTGCCATCAGACAGAAGAGGGAAGCCGGGGAGCTGTTTTTT.

V gene TRBV19 combines with J gene TRBJ1-5; D is unclear. CDR1 and CDR2 (germline): LNHDA, SQIVND (reference sequence). With 5 bases removed from V and 2 bases from J, the gap between germline ends came to 13 bases. This CDR3 has 15 amino acids. The chain's CDR3 is CASSSQARGNQPQHF. DNA of the CDR3: TGTGCCAGTAGTTCCCAGGCCCGGGGCAATCAGCCCCAGCATTTT.